Here is one T cell receptor (beta chain) with its context. What it binds is not known. Sample-barcoded 5' priming and a J-beta primer mix drove a second PCR of 7 to 11 cycles. Carrying 12 random nucleotides, a template-switch adaptor labeled each individual cDNA molecule. TCRdb fed the 5' RACE reads into MiXCR, producing one record per CDR3 protein. The data show about 780,000 distinct CDR3 sequences, with about 59% seen just once and about a quarter held by the top ten. The data originate from a study of blood T cells in healthy people across ages. Study conclusions and caveats: Relative to aged donors, long-lived donors carried more naive CD4+ cells and displayed higher diversity. No one knew whether donors had CMV, which possibly confounded expanded clonotype changes. No conclusive comparison of naive versus antigen-experienced cells was possible with unsorted PBMCs.

CDR3 size: 17 residues. V was pared by 0 bases and J by 3 bases, with 12 bases between. CDR1 and CDR2 from the germline V gene are ENHRY and SYGVKD. Sample: blood. This TCR was recovered from a man younger than 45 in good health. This chain uses TRBV10-3 with TRBJ2-6; D unclear. CDR3 sequence reads: CAISESPPTSGANVLTF. The CDR3 bases are TGTGCCATCAGTGAGTCACCCCCGACCAGTGGGGCCAACGTCCTGACTTTC.